The present TCR beta chain was sequenced within a study of siplizumab effects on memory and regulatory T cells. Assays covered around 10^5 TCR templates per sample. Using immunoSEQ multiplex PCR, the repertoire was profiled, and TCRdb retains in-frame clones only, with some absent. The data contain tens of thousands of clones, 91% of them singletons. Comments on this clone: Its specificity is not known.

Study-wide results and caveats: Alloreactive sequences tracing back to unstimulated CD4+ memory cells fell significantly with siplizumab. Both greater diversity than memory cells and a major contribution to the alloresponse seemed to characterize naive T cells.

V shed 6 bases and J shed 0 bases, with 12 bases lying between them. Germline V gives CDR1 SEHNR, CDR2 FQNEAQ (reference sequence). This CDR3 has 15 amino acids. The source of this sequence is a human donor in good health. Source material: CD8+ T cells sorted from blood. The genes are TRBV7-9 and TRBJ2-1; D unresolved. The CDR3 DNA sequence: TGTGCCAGCAGGGACGCGTACAGCTCCTACAATGAGCAGTTCTTC. Translation gives CASRDAYSSYNEQFF.